This TCR beta chain came from a study of shared clonotypes between healthy human individuals. Whole-study results and caveats: Rarefaction analysis demonstrated incomplete sorted-subset sequencing notwithstanding large depth. Larger estimated richness was generally seen in naive subsets than in memory subsets.

This clone was seen once. Its antigen is not known. Naive CD8 cells comprised CD45RO-negative, CCR7-positively selected cells, excluding terminally differentiated effector memory CD45RA+ cells. The donor population consisted of healthy HIV-negative adults with no recent acute infections or vaccinations. The data were produced by immunoSEQ multiplex PCR, yet TCRdb's version contains in-frame clones alone and is incomplete. The data contain 2 million or so clones, approximately 94% of them seen just once; the ten biggest clones take up 1.1%. The CDR3 is 17 residues long. The V gene's germline CDR1 is PRHDT and CDR2 FYEKMQ (reference sequence). Losses at the gene ends were 2 bases for V and 3 bases for J; bases not matched to a gene: 7.

Sequencing input: naive CD8+ T cells sorted from blood. The TCR comes from a man younger than 35 in good health. The rearrangement links TRBV13 to TRBJ2-3; 11 positions match TRBD2. CDR3: CASSLPSGGLGTDTQYF. In DNA, the CDR3 is TGTGCCAGCAGCTTACCTAGCGGGGGGTTGGGAACAGATACGCAGTATTTT.